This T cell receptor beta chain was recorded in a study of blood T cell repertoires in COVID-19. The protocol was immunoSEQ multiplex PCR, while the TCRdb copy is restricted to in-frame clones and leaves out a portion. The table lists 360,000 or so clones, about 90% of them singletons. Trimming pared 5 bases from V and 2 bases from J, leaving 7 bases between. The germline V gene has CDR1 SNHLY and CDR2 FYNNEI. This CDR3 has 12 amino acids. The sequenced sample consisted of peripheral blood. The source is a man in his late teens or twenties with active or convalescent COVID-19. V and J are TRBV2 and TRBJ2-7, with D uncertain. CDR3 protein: CASSPTAYEQYF. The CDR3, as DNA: TGTGCCAGCAGTCCTACCGCCTACGAGCAGTACTTC. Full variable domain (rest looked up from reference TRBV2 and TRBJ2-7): EPEVTQTPSHQVTQMGQEVILRCVPISNHLYFYWYRQILGQKVEFLVSFYNNEISEKSEIFDDQFSVERPDGSNFTLKIRSTKLEDSAMYFCASSPTAYEQYFGPGTRLTVT.